This note documents a single T cell receptor (beta chain) sequence. Its target antigen remains unknown. No per-base quality is available; no much larger clone lies one base away. One collaborating source in Seattle enrolled patients while the patients were actively infected and followed the patients over time throughout the course of disease. Collaborating institutions collected whole blood in K2EDTA tubes following their own protocols. For TCRbeta analysis, collaborator samples were shipped as frozen whole blood, as isolated PBMCs, or as DNA extracted from either sample type. CDR1 and CDR2, per the germline V gene, are SGHTA and FQGTGA. The germline ends are 7 bases apart after V is trimmed by 5 bases and J by 0 bases. The cysteine opens and the phenylalanine closes a CDR3 of 13 amino acids. Only the CDR3 DNA stays, 39 bases, in frame from base 1. The data are from a study of blood T cell repertoires in COVID-19 (dated by TCRdb to the early 2020s). At the level of the whole study: The collaborator samples originated in the United States, Italy and Spain and spanned the acute and convalescent phases of COVID-19. The samples were drawn from two sources: the first 160 participants of the ongoing ImmuneRACE study, and 1,254 subjects contributed by 6 global collaborators. The prospective study material was composed of cDNA or gDNA derived from T cells, B-cell-depleted T cells, or PBMCs. HLA class I and class II types, where available, came from metadata supplied by the sample provider rather than from assay-based typing. Sample metadata almost always included a de-identified subject ID, COVID-19 status, age in years and sex. The repertoires were released in a freely available public database meant as a resource for research on the immune response to SARS-CoV-2. The dataset comprised deeply sampled blood TCRbeta repertoires from subjects exposed to, actively infected with, or recovered from COVID-19.

Overall results and qualifications from the work: The quantity of clinical and demographic metadata differed by source and by participant and was supplied without curation.

TCRbeta CDR3 regions were amplified from genomic DNA by means of the immunoSEQ Assay, a bias-controlled multiplex PCR. The source study handled its data this way. The number of nucleated cells in each sample was estimated from the amplification of reference gene primers within the assay. Sequence reads were collapsed and filtered to measure the absolute abundance of every unique TCRbeta CDR3 rearrangement. For each sample, productive Simpson clonality was calculated as the square root of Simpson's diversity index across productive rearrangements. Entries here come from immuneACCESS through TCRdb and include only in-frame sequences with V and J called. Some clones fail to appear in such tables; in the studies checked, an unresolved V gene covers under half of the shortfall, and the cause of the remainder is unknown. The V and J calls and clone size were taken over from that table, and D and trimming were inferred from the DNA. The table for this sample lists about 280,000 clones; about nine tenths of them were counted only once. The ten largest clonotypes hold roughly 10% of the sample.

Here the chain combines TRBV7-3 and TRBJ1-2; the D gene is unclear. The receptor comes from a woman aged 25-40 years with COVID-19, enrolled during active disease. The sample consisted of peripheral blood. The nucleotides read TGTGCCAGCAGCCTTTCCCCTAACTATGGCTACACCTTC. This gives the protein CASSLSPNYGYTF.